The 5 T cell receptor beta chains below all came from one sample that was sequenced in a study of blood T cell repertoires in COVID-19. Using immunoSEQ multiplex PCR, the repertoire was profiled, and TCRdb retains in-frame clones only, with some absent. The sample yields some 80,000 clones, around nine tenths seen once. Sequenced sample: peripheral blood. Receptor source: a human donor in a cohort sampled during active COVID-19.

The chain combines TRBV7-2 with TRBJ1-1, with no clear D. Germline V lookup: CDR1 SGHTA, CDR2 FQGNSA. Trimming cost V 3 bases and J 13 bases, with 18 bases left between them. CDR3 size: 13 residues. The CDR3 loop is CASSLAQEAPVFF. The CDR3 coding sequence is TGTGCCAGCAGCTTGGCTCAGGAAGCCCCGGTTTTCTTT.

This clone is a singleton in its sample. The chain combines TRBV6-5 with TRBJ2-3, with TRBD2 matching over 8 bases. Germline-derived CDR1 and CDR2 are MNHEY and SVGAGI. This CDR3 has 16 residues. V lost 0 bases, J lost 1 base, and 3 bases stayed unmatched. The chain's CDR3 is CASSYSNSGGTDTQYF. For the CDR3, the DNA is TGTGCCAGCAGTTACTCGAATAGCGGGGGCACAGATACGCAGTATTTT.

The chain combines TRBV11-3 with TRBJ2-3; 11 bases are a match to TRBD2. The CDR3 runs 16 residues. Looked up from germline, CDR1 is SGHNT and CDR2 is YENEEA. Germline trimming cut 4 bases from V and 5 bases from J; bases unmatched to any gene: 8. The CDR3 region is CASSSGTSGSKDTQYF. Written as DNA, the CDR3 is TGTGCCAGCAGCTCCGGGACTAGCGGTTCTAAAGATACGCAGTATTTT.

This chain connects TRBV11-3 to TRBJ1-3; TRBD1 matches at 8 bases. Germline V gives CDR1 SGHNT, CDR2 YENEEA. The V gene end was trimmed by 5 bases and the J gene end by 4 bases; junction bases not matched to a gene: 4. The CDR3 length is 14 residues. CDR3 residues: CASSHGDRGNTIYF. CDR3 DNA: TGTGCCAGCAGCCACGGGGACAGGGGAAACACCATATATTTT.

The rearrangement links TRBV2 to TRBJ2-7; D may be TRBD2 (6 bases). There are 16 residues in the CDR3. Germline V gene sequence: CDR1 SNHLY, CDR2 FYNNEI. Trimming removed 2 bases at V and 0 bases at J, with 14 bases between. CDR3 in amino acids: CASSERDFLFSYEQYF. CDR3 in DNA: TGTGCCAGCAGTGAAAGGGACTTTTTATTCTCCTACGAGCAGTACTTC.